This T cell receptor beta chain was identified during a study of early T cells in non-severe SARS-CoV-2 infection. In this sample, this clonotype is medium-sized. CDR3 size: 13 residues. V lost 0 bases to trimming and J lost 7 bases, with 11 bases between them. The germline CDR1 and CDR2 sequences are SGHDT and YYEEEE. MiXCR, run by TCRdb on the 5' RACE reads, gives a single entry per CDR3 protein. The top ten clones hold roughly 2.5% of a sample with some 25,000 distinct CDR3 sequences, 4.5% to 7% of them seen once. J is TRBJ2-7 and V is TRBV5-6; D uncertain. This sequence originates from an adult who was a healthcare worker with PCR-confirmed SARS-CoV-2 infection or an uninfected control (not recorded which). Source material: whole blood. In DNA, the CDR3 is TGTGCCAGCAGCTTGGCCCCCTACTTTGAGCAGTACTTC. Translating gives CASSLAPYFEQYF.